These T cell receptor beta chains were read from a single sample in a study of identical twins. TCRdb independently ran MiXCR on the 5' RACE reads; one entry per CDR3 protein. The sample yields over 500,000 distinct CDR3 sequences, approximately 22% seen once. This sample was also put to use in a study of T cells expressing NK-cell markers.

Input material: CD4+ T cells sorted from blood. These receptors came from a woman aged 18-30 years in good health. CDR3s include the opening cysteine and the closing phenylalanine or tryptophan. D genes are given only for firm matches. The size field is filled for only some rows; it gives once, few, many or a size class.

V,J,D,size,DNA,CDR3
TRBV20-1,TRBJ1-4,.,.,TGCAGTGCTAGAGGTCCTGGGGGGACTAATGAAAAACTGTTTTTT,CSARGPGGTNEKLFF
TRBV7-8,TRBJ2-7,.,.,TGTGCCAGCACTTCGGGTGGGTCCTACGAGCAGTACTTC,CASTSGGSYEQYF
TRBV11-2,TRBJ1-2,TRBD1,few,TGTGCCAGCAGCTTAGATTTGAACAGGGGGGCCTATGGCTACACCTTC,CASSLDLNRGAYGYTF
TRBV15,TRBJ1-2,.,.,TGTGCCACCAGCAACGAGGGCAGTGGCTACACCTTC,CATSNEGSGYTF
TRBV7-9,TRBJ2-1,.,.,TGTGCCAGCAGCTTAGGTAGGGGGACTCGCGACAATGAGCAGTTCTTC,CASSLGRGTRDNEQFF
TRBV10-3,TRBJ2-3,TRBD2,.,TGTGCCATCAGTGGGGCTAGCGGGAGAGCAGATACGCAGTATTTT,CAISGASGRADTQYF
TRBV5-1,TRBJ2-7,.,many,TGCGCCAGCAGCCTTAGCGGCTACGAGCAGTACTTC,CASSLSGYEQYF
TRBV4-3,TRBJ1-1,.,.,TGCGCCAGCAGCCAAAGAGCCACGATGAACACTGAAGCTTTCTTT,CASSQRATMNTEAFF
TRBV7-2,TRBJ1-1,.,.,TGTGCCAGCAGCCCGATTCAAGGAGGGGGAGCTTTCTTT,CASSPIQGGGAFF
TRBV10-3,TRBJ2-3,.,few,TGTGCCATCAGTGAGTCGGAGGGAAGCGCAGATACGCAGTATTTT,CAISESEGSADTQYF
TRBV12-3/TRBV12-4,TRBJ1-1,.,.,TGTGCCAGCAGTCCGAGGACGGGAGCTTTCTTT,CASSPRTGAFF
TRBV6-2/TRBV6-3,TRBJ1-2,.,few,TGTGCCAGCAGTCGGTCTACCGGGGCGGCAGGGGGCTACACCTTC,CASSRSTGAAGGYTF
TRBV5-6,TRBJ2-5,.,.,TGTGCCAGCAGCAGTCTCAGACTGGCGTGGCAGACCCAGTACTTC,CASSSLRLAWQTQYF
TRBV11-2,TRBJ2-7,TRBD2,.,TGTGCCAGCAGCTTAGTGGGGACTATCTACGAGCAGTACTTC,CASSLVGTIYEQYF
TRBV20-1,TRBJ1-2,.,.,TGCAGTGCCACCCGGGATGGGGGTCCTCGCGGCTACACCTTC,CSATRDGGPRGYTF
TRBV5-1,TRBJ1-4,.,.,TGCGCCAGCAGCTCCGTCGGGAGACTGTTTTTT,CASSSVGRLFF
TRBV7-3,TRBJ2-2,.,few,TGTGCCAGCAGCTTAAGCTGGGCAACCGGGGAGCTGTTTTTT,CASSLSWATGELFF
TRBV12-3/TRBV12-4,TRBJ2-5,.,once,TGTGCCAGCAGTTTAGTCCTAGCCCCGACCCAGTACTTC,CASSLVLAPTQYF
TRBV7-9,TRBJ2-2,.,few,TGTGCCAGCAGCTTAAAGCGGAGCTCGAACACCGGGGAGCTGTTTTTT,CASSLKRSSNTGELFF
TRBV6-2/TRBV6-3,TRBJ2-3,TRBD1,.,TGTGCCAGCAGGCGACAGGGGGGTAGAGATACGCAGTATTTT,CASRRQGGRDTQYF
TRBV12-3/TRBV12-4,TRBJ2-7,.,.,TGTGCCAGCAGTTTCGCGCTTGAAGCTCGCGAGCAGTACTTC,CASSFALEAREQYF
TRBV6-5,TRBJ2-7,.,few,TGTGCCAGCAGTTTCTCGGGACCGATCGCCTACGAGCAGTACTTC,CASSFSGPIAYEQYF
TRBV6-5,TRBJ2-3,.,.,TGTGCCAGCAGTTACGGGACGGCCTATTCATCGCAGTATTTT,CASSYGTAYSSQYF
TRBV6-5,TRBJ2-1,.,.,TGTGCCAGCAGTTGGGACTTCTACAATGAGCAGTTCTTC,CASSWDFYNEQFF
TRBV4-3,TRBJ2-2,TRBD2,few,TGCGCCAGCAGCCAAGTGAGAGCGGGAGCCGCCGACACCGGGGAGCTGTTTTTT,CASSQVRAGAADTGELFF
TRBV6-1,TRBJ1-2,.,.,TGTGCCACCATGGCCCCTTTGGGGGCCGTCGGCTATGGCTACACCTTC,CATMAPLGAVGYGYTF
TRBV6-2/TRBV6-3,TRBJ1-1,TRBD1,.,TGTGCCAGCAGTGGGACAGGGTCGGGCACTGAAGCTTTCTTT,CASSGTGSGTEAFF
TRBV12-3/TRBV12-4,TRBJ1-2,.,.,TGTGCCAGCGCCCTCAACTATGGCTACACCTTC,CASALNYGYTF
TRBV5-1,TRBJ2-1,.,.,TGCGCCACCAAAGGGCGGGATTCCTACAATGAGCAGTTCTTC,CATKGRDSYNEQFF